This TCR beta chain emerged from a study of human T cells and chemical hapten exposure. Described time point: pre-sensitization, week 0. Treatment reported: therapeutic diphenylcyclopropenone sensitization with weekly scalp DPC. This clonotype was recorded many times. TCRdb ran MiXCR on the RACE reads and lists one entry per CDR3 protein. The sample lists about 250,000 distinct CDR3 sequences; 7.7% were seen once. The sample consisted of whole blood, taken in connection with sensitization to the hapten diphenylcyclopropenone (DPC). This clonotype was obtained from a man aged 18 to 30 with alopecia areata. Some clones in this sample may be carry-over from other donors' samples.

This chain's CDR3 is CASSFTLGRAFESYTF. For the CDR3, the DNA is TGTGCCAGCAGCTTCACCCTTGGCAGGGCCTTCGAAAGCTACACCTTC. This chain connects TRBV7-9 to TRBJ1-2, with a tentative D call TRBD1 (5 bases). V was clipped by 3 bases and J by 9 bases, with 23 bases between them. CDR1 is SEHNR and CDR2 is FQNEAQ in the germline V gene (reference sequence). The CDR3 covers 16 residues.